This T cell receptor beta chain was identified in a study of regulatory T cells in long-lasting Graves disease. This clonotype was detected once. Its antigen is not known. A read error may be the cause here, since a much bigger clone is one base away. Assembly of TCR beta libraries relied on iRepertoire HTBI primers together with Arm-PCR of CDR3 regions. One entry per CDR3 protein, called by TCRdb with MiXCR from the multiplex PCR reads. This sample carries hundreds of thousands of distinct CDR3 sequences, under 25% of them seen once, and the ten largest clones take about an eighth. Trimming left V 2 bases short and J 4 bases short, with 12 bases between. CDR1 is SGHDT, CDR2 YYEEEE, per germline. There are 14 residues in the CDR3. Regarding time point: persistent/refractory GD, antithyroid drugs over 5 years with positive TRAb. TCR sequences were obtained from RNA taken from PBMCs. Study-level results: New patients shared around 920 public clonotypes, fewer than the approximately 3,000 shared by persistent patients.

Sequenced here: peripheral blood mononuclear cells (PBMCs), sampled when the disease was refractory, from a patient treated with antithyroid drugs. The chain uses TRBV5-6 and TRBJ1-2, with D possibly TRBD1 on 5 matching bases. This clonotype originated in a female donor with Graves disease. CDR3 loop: CASSLARQSYGYTF. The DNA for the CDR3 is TGTGCCAGCAGCTTAGCCCGACAGTCCTATGGCTACACCTTC.